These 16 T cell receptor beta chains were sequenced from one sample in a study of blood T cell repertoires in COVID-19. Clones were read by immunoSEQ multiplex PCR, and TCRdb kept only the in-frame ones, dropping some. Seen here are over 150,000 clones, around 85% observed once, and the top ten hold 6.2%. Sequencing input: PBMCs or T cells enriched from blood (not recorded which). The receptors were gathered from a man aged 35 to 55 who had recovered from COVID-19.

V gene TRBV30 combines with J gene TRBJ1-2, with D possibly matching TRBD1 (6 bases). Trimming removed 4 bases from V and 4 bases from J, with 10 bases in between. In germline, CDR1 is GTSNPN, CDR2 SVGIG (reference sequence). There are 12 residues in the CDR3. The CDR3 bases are TGTGCCTGGACTACAGGGTCCTATGGCTACACCTTC. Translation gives CAWTTGSYGYTF. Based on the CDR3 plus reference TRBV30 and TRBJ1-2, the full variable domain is SQTIHQWPATLVQPVGSPLSLECTVEGTSNPNLYWYRQAAGRGLQLLFYSVGIGQISSEVPQNLSASRPQDRQFILSSKKLLLSDSGFYLCAWTTGSYGYTFGSGTRLTVV.

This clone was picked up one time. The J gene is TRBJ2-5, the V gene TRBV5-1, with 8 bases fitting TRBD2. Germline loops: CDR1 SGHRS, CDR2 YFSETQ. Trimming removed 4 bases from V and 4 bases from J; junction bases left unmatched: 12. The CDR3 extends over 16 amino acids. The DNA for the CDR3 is TGCGCCAGCAGCCAGAGCGGGGGCGCGATCCCAGAGACCCAGTACTTC. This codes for CASSQSGGAIPETQYF.

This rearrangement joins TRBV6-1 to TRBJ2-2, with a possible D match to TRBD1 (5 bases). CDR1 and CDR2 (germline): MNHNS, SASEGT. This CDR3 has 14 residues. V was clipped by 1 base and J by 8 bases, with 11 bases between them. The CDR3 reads CASSEGGQTGELFF. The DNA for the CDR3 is TGTGCCAGCAGTGAAGGGGGCCAAACTGGGGAGCTGTTTTTT.

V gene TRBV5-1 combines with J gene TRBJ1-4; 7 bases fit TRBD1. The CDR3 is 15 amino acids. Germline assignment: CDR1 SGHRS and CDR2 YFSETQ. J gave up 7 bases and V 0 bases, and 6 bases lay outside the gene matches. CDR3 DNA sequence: TGCGCCAGCAGCTTGGGACAGGGAAATAGTGAAAAACTGTTTTTT. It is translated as CASSLGQGNSEKLFF.

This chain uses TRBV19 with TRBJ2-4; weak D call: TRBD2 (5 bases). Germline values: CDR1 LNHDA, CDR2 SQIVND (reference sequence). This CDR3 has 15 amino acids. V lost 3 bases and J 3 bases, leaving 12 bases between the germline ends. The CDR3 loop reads CASSMKRVDKNIQYF. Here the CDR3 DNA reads TGTGCCAGTAGTATGAAGAGGGTCGACAAAAACATTCAGTACTTC.

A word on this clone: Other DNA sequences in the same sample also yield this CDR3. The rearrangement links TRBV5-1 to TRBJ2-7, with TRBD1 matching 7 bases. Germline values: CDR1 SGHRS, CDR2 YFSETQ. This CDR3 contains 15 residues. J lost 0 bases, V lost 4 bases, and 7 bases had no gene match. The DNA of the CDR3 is TGCGCCAGCAGCCCCCGACAGGGTACCTCCTACGAGCAGTACTTC. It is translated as CASSPRQGTSYEQYF.

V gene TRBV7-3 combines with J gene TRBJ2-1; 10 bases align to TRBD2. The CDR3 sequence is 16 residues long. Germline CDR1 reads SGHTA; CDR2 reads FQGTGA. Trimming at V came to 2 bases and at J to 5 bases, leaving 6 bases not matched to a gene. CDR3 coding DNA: TGTGCCAGCAGCTTACTAGCGGGAGCACATCACAATGAGCAGTTCTTC. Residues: CASSLLAGAHHNEQFF.

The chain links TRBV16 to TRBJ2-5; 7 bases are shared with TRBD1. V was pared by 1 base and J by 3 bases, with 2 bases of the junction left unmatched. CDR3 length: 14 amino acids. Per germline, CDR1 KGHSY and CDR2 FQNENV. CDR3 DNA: TGTGCCAGCAGCCAATTGGACAGGAAAGAGACCCAGTACTTC. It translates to CASSQLDRKETQYF.

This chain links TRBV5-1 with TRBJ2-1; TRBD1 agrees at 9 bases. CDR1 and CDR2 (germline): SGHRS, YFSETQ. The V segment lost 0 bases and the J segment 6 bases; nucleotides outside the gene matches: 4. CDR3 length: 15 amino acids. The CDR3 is CASSLGQGVGNEQFF. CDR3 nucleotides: TGCGCCAGCAGCTTGGGACAGGGGGTAGGCAATGAGCAGTTCTTC.

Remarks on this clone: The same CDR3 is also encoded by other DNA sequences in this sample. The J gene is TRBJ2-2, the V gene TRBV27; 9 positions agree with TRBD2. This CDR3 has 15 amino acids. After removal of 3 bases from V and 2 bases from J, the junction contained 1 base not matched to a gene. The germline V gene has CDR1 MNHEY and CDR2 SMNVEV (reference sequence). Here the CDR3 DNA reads TGTGCCAGCAGTTTGACTAGCGGAAACACCGGGGAGCTGTTTTTT. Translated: CASSLTSGNTGELFF.

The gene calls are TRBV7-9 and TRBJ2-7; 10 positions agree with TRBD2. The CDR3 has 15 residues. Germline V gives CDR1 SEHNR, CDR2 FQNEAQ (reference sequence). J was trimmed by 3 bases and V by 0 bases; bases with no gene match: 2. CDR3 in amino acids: CASSLASSGSYEQYF. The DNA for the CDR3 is TGTGCCAGCAGCTTAGCGTCTAGCGGGAGCTACGAGCAGTACTTC.

CDR3 region: CASSNEHLTSGNTIYF. CDR3 sequence (DNA): TGTGCCAGCAGTAACGAACACCTCACCTCTGGAAACACCATATATTTT. V usage is TRBV28 and J usage is TRBJ1-3; D is ambiguous. Per the germline V gene, CDR1 is MDHEN and CDR2 is SYDVKM. V lost 5 bases to trimming and J lost 0 bases, with 14 bases between them. This CDR3 has 16 residues.

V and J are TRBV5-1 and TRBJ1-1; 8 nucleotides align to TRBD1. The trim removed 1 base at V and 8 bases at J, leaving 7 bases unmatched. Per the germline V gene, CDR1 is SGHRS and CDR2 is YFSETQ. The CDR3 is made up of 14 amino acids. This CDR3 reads CASSLNSGGKEAFF. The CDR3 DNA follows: TGCGCCAGCAGCTTGAACTCAGGGGGCAAAGAAGCTTTCTTT.

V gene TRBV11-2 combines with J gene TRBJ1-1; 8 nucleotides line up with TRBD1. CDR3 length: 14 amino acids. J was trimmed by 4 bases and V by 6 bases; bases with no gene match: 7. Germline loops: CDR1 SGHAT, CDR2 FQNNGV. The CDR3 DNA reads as TGTGCCAGCAGGGTTACGACAGGGGCCACTGAAGCTTTCTTT. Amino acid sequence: CASRVTTGATEAFF.

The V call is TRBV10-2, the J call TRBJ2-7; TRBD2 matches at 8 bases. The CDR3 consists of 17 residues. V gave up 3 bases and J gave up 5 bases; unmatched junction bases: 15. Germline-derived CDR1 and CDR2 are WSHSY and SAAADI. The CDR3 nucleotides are TGCGCCAGCAGTGAAAGGATAAGCGGGAGAGCTAGGGACGAGCAGTACTTC. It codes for CASSERISGRARDEQYF.

This CDR3 is CACTTGTGYEQPQHF. CDR3 bases: TGTGCCTGTACGACCGGGACAGGGTACGAGCAGCCCCAGCATTTT. The chain has TRBV30 and TRBJ1-5, with 9 bases lining up with TRBD1. Germline V gives CDR1 GTSNPN, CDR2 SVGIG (reference sequence). This CDR3 is 15 amino acids long. Trimming cost V 6 bases and J 7 bases; bases outside gene matches: 13.